This TCR beta chain was recorded in a study of cytomegalovirus exposure and HLA in healthy donors. Donors in the study were healthy people who gave bone marrow. Trimming took 4 bases from V and 1 from J, leaving 4 bases between them. CDR3 size: 12 residues. The germline V gene has CDR1 KGHSH and CDR2 LQKENI. 60 Vbeta and 13 Jbeta primers were used in PCR. Profiled with immunoSEQ multiplex PCR; TCRdb holds only in-frame clones, not every one. The sample has 150,000 to 200,000 clones, about 81% seen once. V and J are TRBV18 and TRBJ1-1, with D hard to call. The specimen sequenced was PBMCs. The source of this sequence is a girl aged 5-17 years in good health and CMV-seropositive. The CDR3 reads CASSRQNTEAFF. CDR3 bases: TGTGCCAGCTCACGGCAGAACACTGAAGCTTTCTTT.